These 24 T cell receptor beta chains came from one sample sequenced in a study of CD8+ T cells in alopecia areata. Treatment described: oral pan-JAK inhibitor, 5-10 mg twice daily. RNA, once extracted, was reverse transcribed into cDNA for use as the sequencing template. Data came from immunoSEQ multiplex PCR; TCRdb stores just in-frame clones and leaves some out. The data hold 150,000 or so clones, with around 58% observed a single time. The sample here was CD4+ T cells sorted from blood, taken at approximately week 56, from a patient treated with tofacitinib. Receptors were obtained from a human donor with alopecia areata.

The chain combines TRBV30 with TRBJ2-7; no clear D gene. V was trimmed by 0 bases and J by 3 bases, leaving 6 bases between them. The germline CDR1 and CDR2 sequences are GTSNPN and SVGIG (reference sequence). This CDR3 is 12 amino acids long. CDR3 protein: CAWSVGVYEQYF. The CDR3 DNA reads as TGTGCCTGGAGTGTAGGAGTCTACGAGCAGTACTTC.

V and J are TRBV9 and TRBJ1-4; D not certain. CDR3 length equals 13 residues. V was clipped by 1 base and J by 3 bases, with 4 bases between them. Germline V gene lookup returns CDR1 SGDLS and CDR2 YYNGEE. CDR3: CASSVFPNEKLFF. Written as DNA, the CDR3 is TGTGCCAGCAGCGTATTTCCTAATGAAAAACTGTTTTTT.

The chain is built from TRBV5-4 and TRBJ2-3; no firm D call. Trimming left V 4 bases short and J 0 bases short, with 15 bases between. The CDR3 has 16 amino acids. CDR1 is SGHNT and CDR2 is YYREEE in the germline V gene (reference sequence). In DNA, the CDR3 is TGTGCCAGCAGCACTCCTGGTGTCGCAAGCACAGATACGCAGTATTTT. Protein sequence: CASSTPGVASTDTQYF.

The chain couples TRBV9 to TRBJ1-2, with 9 bases identical to TRBD1. Germline CDR1 and CDR2: SGDLS and YYNGEE. This CDR3 region has 15 residues. The trim removed 3 bases at V and 4 bases at J, leaving 7 bases unmatched. CDR3 nucleotide sequence: TGTGCCAGCAGCGAACAGGGGGCGATAGGCTATGGCTACACCTTC. Amino acid sequence: CASSEQGAIGYGYTF.

This sequence joins TRBV29-1 and TRBJ1-4; no clear D. The CDR3 runs to 14 residues. Germline assignment: CDR1 SQVTM and CDR2 ANQGSEA. The ends were cut back, 6 bases at V and 3 bases at J, with 14 bases in the middle. CDR3 sequence (DNA): TGCAGCGTAGCGCGGACGGCCTCTAATGAAAAACTGTTTTTT. This sequence encodes CSVARTASNEKLFF.

The rearrangement joins TRBV7-6 to TRBJ2-7; D is uncertain. The V gene lost 4 bases and the J gene lost 2 bases, with 12 bases spanning the gap. This CDR3 has 14 residues. Germline V gives CDR1 SGHVS, CDR2 FNYEAQ. CDR3 in amino acids: CASSSLSNTYEQYF. The CDR3 coding sequence is TGTGCCAGCAGCTCACTATCTAATACCTACGAGCAGTACTTC.

The chain uses TRBV10-3 and TRBJ2-6, with 10 positions matching TRBD2. Germline trimming cut 6 bases from V and 0 bases from J; bases unmatched to any gene: 5. The CDR3 consists of 17 residues. The germline CDR1 and CDR2 sequences are ENHRY and SYGVKD. CDR3 amino acids: CAISIAGGISGANVLTF. In DNA form, the CDR3 reads TGTGCCATCAGCATAGCGGGGGGTATCTCTGGGGCCAACGTCCTGACTTTC.

This chain uses TRBV6-6 with TRBJ1-6, with 9 bases aligning to TRBD1. The CDR3 spans 15 residues. Trimming cost V 6 bases and J 6 bases; bases outside gene matches: 6. The germline V gene encodes CDR1 MNHNY and CDR2 SVGAGI (reference sequence). The CDR3 protein is CASREQGAINSPLHF. In DNA form, the CDR3 reads TGTGCCAGCAGGGAACAGGGGGCCATTAATTCACCCCTCCACTTT.

The sample holds a few counts of this clone. The CDR3 bases are TGCGCCAGCAGCCAAGATTCCCCTAGCGGGGGGCAGTATTTT. Protein sequence: CASSQDSPSGGQYF. The rearrangement uses TRBV4-1 and TRBJ2-3; 10 positions agree with TRBD2. From germline, CDR1 is MGHRA and CDR2 YSYEKL. The CDR3 covers 14 residues. V was pared by 0 bases and J by 11 bases, with 5 bases of the junction left unmatched.

The chain has TRBV29-1 and TRBJ2-3, with TRBD2 matching 7 bases. The CDR3 has 16 amino acids. Germline trimming cut 3 bases from V and 1 base from J; bases unmatched to any gene: 10. CDR1 is SQVTM and CDR2 is ANQGSEA in the germline V gene. The CDR3 DNA reads as TGCAGCGTTGACGGTTGGATTGGGGGGGGCACAGATACGCAGTATTTT. Translating it yields CSVDGWIGGGTDTQYF.

Only a few counts were recorded for this clone. This sequence joins TRBV7-9 and TRBJ1-2; no firm D call. Trimming shortened V by 1 base and J by 0 bases, and 6 bases separated the two germline ends. This CDR3 is built from 14 residues. The germline V gene has CDR1 SEHNR and CDR2 FQNEAQ (reference sequence). The CDR3 here is CASSLVGTNYGYTF. The CDR3 DNA is TGTGCCAGCAGCTTAGTCGGGACTAACTATGGCTACACCTTC.

This clone was recorded a few times. The chain links TRBV29-1 to TRBJ1-2; D gene unclear. The CDR3 runs to 11 residues. Per germline, CDR1 SQVTM and CDR2 ANQGSEA. The ends were cut back, 7 bases at V and 0 bases at J, with 6 bases in the middle. CDR3 protein: CSGETNYGYTF. As DNA, the CDR3 is TGCAGCGGAGAAACTAACTATGGCTACACCTTC.

This clone was counted only a few times. This rearrangement joins TRBV6-5 to TRBJ1-4; D gene uncertain. V was pared by 0 bases and J by 11 bases, with 7 bases between. The CDR3 is made up of 12 amino acids. Germline CDR1 reads MNHEY; CDR2 reads SVGAGI. The CDR3 here is CASSYSKGKLFF. CDR3 coding DNA: TGTGCCAGCAGTTACTCGAAAGGGAAACTGTTTTTT.

The chain couples TRBV29-1 to TRBJ2-3; D is possibly TRBD2 (7 bases). Germline CDR1 and CDR2: SQVTM and ANQGSEA. This CDR3 region has 14 residues. Trimming removed 5 bases at V and 3 bases at J, with 15 bases between. The CDR3: CSVRAGARTDTQYF. The CDR3 DNA is TGCAGCGTTCGGGCGGGGGCTCGGACAGATACGCAGTATTTT.

The V call is TRBV2, the J call TRBJ1-2; D is perhaps TRBD1 (5 bases). This CDR3 spans 14 amino acids. Germline V CDR1 and CDR2: SNHLY, FYNNEI. V gave up 6 bases and J gave up 3 bases, with 14 bases separating them. The chain's CDR3 is CASRRQPNDYGYTF. CDR3 nucleotides: TGTGCCAGCAGAAGACAGCCAAATGACTATGGCTACACCTTC.

The chain uses TRBV7-2 and TRBJ1-2; D unclear. CDR1 SGHTA and CDR2 FQGNSA come from the germline V gene. The CDR3 is 12 amino acids. With 6 bases removed from V and 4 bases from J, the gap between germline ends came to 9 bases. The CDR3 loop is CASRLQSYGYTF. The DNA for the CDR3 is TGTGCCAGCAGGCTTCAAAGCTATGGCTACACCTTC.

In this sample, this clone turned up a few times. The sample contains more than one DNA sequence encoding this CDR3. The J gene is TRBJ2-3, the V gene TRBV5-1; weak D call: TRBD2 (6 bases). The germline V and J ends were trimmed by 5 bases and 3 bases, with 10 bases remaining between them. Germline CDR1 SGHRS, CDR2 YFSETQ. The CDR3 runs to 13 residues. CDR3 nucleotides: TGCGCCAGCAGTTCCGGGGGAACAGATACGCAGTATTTT. Translating gives CASSSGGTDTQYF.

This clone was found a few times. The chain has TRBV2 and TRBJ1-5; D is ambiguous. Germline loops: CDR1 SNHLY, CDR2 FYNNEI. Trimming took 6 bases from V and 2 from J, leaving 17 bases between them. This CDR3 has 16 amino acids. CDR3 DNA: TGTGCCAGCAGCCGGCAGGCTCTTTGGGGCAATCAGCCCCAGCATTTT. It codes for CASSRQALWGNQPQHF.

This clone was found a few times. The junction shows a germline mismatch at one end, possibly a read error. The CDR3 coding sequence is TGTGGGGTCTATGGCTACACCTTC. This gives the protein CGVYGYTF. This chain links TRBV29-1 with TRBJ1-2, with D unresolved. Germline CDR1 reads SQVTM; CDR2 reads ANQGSEA. The CDR3 contains 8 residues.

The chain couples TRBV5-1 to TRBJ2-7; TRBD1 is a possible D gene (5 bases). Germline assignment: CDR1 SGHRS and CDR2 YFSETQ. This CDR3 has 14 amino acids. V lost 5 bases, J lost 1 base, and 13 bases lay in between. CDR3 amino acids: CASRGAKGSYEQYF. CDR3 nucleotide sequence: TGCGCCAGCAGAGGGGCCAAGGGGTCCTACGAGCAGTACTTC.

CDR3 in amino acids: CSTSTGPGAFF. For the CDR3, the DNA is TGCAGCACCTCAACGGGACCCGGGGCTTTCTTT. This chain connects TRBV29-1 to TRBJ1-1, with D perhaps matching TRBD1 (5 bases). This CDR3 region has 11 residues. Trimming took 8 bases from V and 11 from J, leaving 18 bases between them. Germline-derived CDR1 and CDR2 are SQVTM and ANQGSEA.

The genes are TRBV14 and TRBJ1-2; TRBD1 matches at 10 bases. The CDR3 consists of 14 residues. Unmatched junction bases numbered 5, after V lost 5 bases and J lost 5 bases. The germline CDR1 and CDR2 sequences are SGHDN and FVKESK. CDR3 in amino acids: CASSGDRGRYGYTF. The CDR3 coding sequence is TGTGCCAGCAGCGGGGACAGGGGTCGATATGGCTACACCTTC.

This clone occurred once. This chain connects TRBV5-1 to TRBJ2-7; 8 bases are shared with TRBD1. Germline CDR1 is SGHRS and CDR2 is YFSETQ. J gave up 4 bases and V 4 bases, and 13 bases lay outside the gene matches. The CDR3 runs to 16 residues. This chain's CDR3 is CASSRNPDRVGYEQYF. DNA for the CDR3: TGCGCCAGCAGCCGAAACCCGGACAGGGTAGGTTACGAGCAGTACTTC.

This clone was seen a handful of times. The chain couples TRBV19 to TRBJ1-2, with a weak D call TRBD1 (5 bases). The V gene's germline CDR1 is LNHDA and CDR2 SQIVND (reference sequence). Trimming left V 4 bases short and J 8 bases short, with 17 bases between. CDR3 size: 14 residues. CDR3 region: CASSTKQWGGGYTF. CDR3 DNA: TGTGCCAGTAGTACAAAACAATGGGGCGGCGGCTACACCTTC. The complete variable domain, with remaining parts taken from reference TRBV19 and TRBJ1-2, reads DGGITQSPKYLFRKEGQNVTLSCEQNLNHDAMYWYRQDPGQGLRLIYYSQIVNDFQKGDIAEGYSVSREKKESFPLTVTSAQKNPTAFYLCASSTKQWGGGYTFGSGTRLTVV.